The 9 T cell receptor beta chains given below trace back to one sample, sequenced in a study of T-cell reconstitution after alpha-beta-depleted transplantation in children. Unique molecular identifiers were incorporated during preparation of the TCRbeta library. TCRdb re-analysed the PCR reads in MiXCR, keeping a single row per CDR3 protein. The sample holds 900,000 or so distinct CDR3 sequences, 15% to 20% seen once. Source: PBMCs, mostly from graft donor cells, taken 360 days after TCRalphabeta/CD19-depleted stem cell transplant. The receptor set was obtained from a male patient younger than 18 who had a stem cell transplant for acute lymphoblastic leukemia, so the T cells may come from the graft donor.

The chain couples TRBV28 to TRBJ2-1; D unclear. V lost 3 bases to trimming and J lost 12 bases, with 9 bases between them. The CDR3 is 11 amino acids. The germline V gene encodes CDR1 MDHEN and CDR2 SYDVKM. The CDR3: CASSFAMGQFF. As DNA, the CDR3 is TGTGCCAGCAGTTTCGCGATGGGGCAGTTCTTC.

The rearrangement uses TRBV9 and TRBJ2-5; no clear D. CDR1 SGDLS and CDR2 YYNGEE come from the germline V gene. The CDR3 covers 15 residues. The V end lost 1 base, the J end lost 2 bases, and 12 bases lay between the germline ends. Here the CDR3 DNA reads TGTGCCAGCAGCGTATTGGGTAACCAACAAGAGACCCAGTACTTC. It encodes CASSVLGNQQETQYF. The full variable domain, in which reference TRBV9 and TRBJ2-5 provide the parts outside the CDR3, is DSGVTQTPKHLITATGQRVTLRCSPRSGDLSVYWYQQSLDQGLQFLIQYYNGEERAKGNILERFSAQQFPDLHSELNLSSLELGDSALYFCASSVLGNQQETQYFGPGTRLLVL.

V and J are TRBV7-3 and TRBJ2-1, with TRBD2 matching 11 bases. V shed 11 bases and J 9 bases; nucleotides not matched to a gene: 9. Germline CDR1 SGHTA, CDR2 FQGTGA. The CDR3 runs to 13 residues. The CDR3 sequence: CACGTSGTGEQFF. The CDR3 DNA follows: TGTGCCTGCGGGACTAGCGGTACGGGTGAGCAGTTCTTC.

The table lists this clonotype with a few counts. The chain couples TRBV12-3 or TRBV12-4 to TRBJ1-2; the D is unclear. V gave up 3 bases and J gave up 8 bases, with 7 bases separating them. The CDR3 spans 11 residues. CDR3 coding DNA: TGTGCCAGCAGTTTTAGGAACGGCTACACCTTC. It specifies CASSFRNGYTF.

This clonotype was counted between two and nine times. The rearrangement uses TRBV20-1 and TRBJ2-7; TRBD1 matches 7 bases. V lost 5 bases, J lost 2 bases, and 15 bases stayed unmatched. The CDR3 has 16 residues. Per the germline V gene, CDR1 is DFQATT and CDR2 is SNEGSKA (reference sequence). The CDR3 protein is CSAPNLVGTAPYEQYF. CDR3 in DNA: TGCAGTGCTCCAAATTTAGTGGGGACAGCCCCCTACGAGCAGTACTTC.

This clonotype was picked up a small number of times. The chain has TRBV6-5 and TRBJ2-2; 14 nucleotides agree with TRBD2. The germline gives CDR1 MNHEY, CDR2 SVGAGI. Trimming removed 1 base from V and 4 bases from J; junction bases left unmatched: 8. The CDR3 contains 19 residues. CDR3 amino acids: CASSYFPGLAGVSTGELFF. DNA for the CDR3: TGTGCCAGCAGTTACTTCCCGGGACTAGCGGGAGTTTCCACCGGGGAGCTGTTTTTT.

The chain is built from TRBV20-1 and TRBJ2-5; 7 bases match TRBD2. The V gene end was trimmed by 3 bases and the J gene end by 5 bases; junction bases not matched to a gene: 12. CDR3 length: 15 residues. Germline values: CDR1 DFQATT, CDR2 SNEGSKA (reference sequence). Here the CDR3 DNA reads TGCAGTGCTAGGTTCTTCGGGAGGCCCGAGGAGACCCAGTACTTC. It specifies CSARFFGRPEETQYF.

This clonotype was counted only a few times. V and J are TRBV7-2 and TRBJ2-1; 8 bases are shared with TRBD1. Germline values: CDR1 SGHTA, CDR2 FQGNSA. The CDR3 totals 15 residues. Losses at the gene ends were 5 bases for V and 7 bases for J; bases not matched to a gene: 10. The CDR3 nucleotides read TGTGCCAGCAGCGGATTCCGGACAGGGAGGAATGAGCAGTTCTTC. Its protein is CASSGFRTGRNEQFF. The variable domain in full, with the rest retrieved from reference TRBV7-2 and TRBJ2-1, is GAGVSQSPSNKVTEKGKDVELRCDPISGHTALYWYRQSLGQGLEFLIYFQGNSAPDKSGLPSDRFSAERTGGSVSTLTIQRTQQEDSAVYLCASSGFRTGRNEQFFGPGTRLTVL.

The J gene is TRBJ2-5, the V gene TRBV29-1, with D perhaps matching TRBD1 or TRBD2 (5 bases each). Germline CDR1 SQVTM, CDR2 ANQGSEA. CDR3 length: 12 residues. Trimming took off 7 bases at V and 1 base at J, with 10 bases between the two ends. The CDR3 DNA follows: TGCAGCGCCGGGGCCAGCCAAGAGACCCAGTACTTC. Protein: CSAGASQETQYF.